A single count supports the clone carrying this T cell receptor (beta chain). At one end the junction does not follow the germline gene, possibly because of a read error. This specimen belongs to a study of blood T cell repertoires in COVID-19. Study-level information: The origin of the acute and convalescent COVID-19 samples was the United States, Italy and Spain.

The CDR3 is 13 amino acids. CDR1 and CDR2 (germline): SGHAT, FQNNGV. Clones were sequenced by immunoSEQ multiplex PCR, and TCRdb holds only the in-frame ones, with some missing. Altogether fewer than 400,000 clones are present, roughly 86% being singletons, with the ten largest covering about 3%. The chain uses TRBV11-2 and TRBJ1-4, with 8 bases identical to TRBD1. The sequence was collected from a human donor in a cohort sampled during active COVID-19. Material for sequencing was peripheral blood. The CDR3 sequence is CASSLGGQAGVYF. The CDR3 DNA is TGTGCCAGCAGCTTAGGGGGACAGGCCGGGGTTTACTTT.